Listed below are T cell receptor beta chains from one sample, sequenced in a study of T cell responses to AZD1222 COVID-19 vaccine. Clones were read by immunoSEQ multiplex PCR, and TCRdb kept only the in-frame ones, dropping some. In the table there are about 120,000 clones, 85% to 90% of which are singletons. Source: peripheral blood, taken on day 0 of AZD1222 vaccination. These receptors were obtained from an adult in good health. Both conserved end residues are part of each CDR3. Each record gives: V gene, J gene, clone size, D gene, CDR3 protein, CDR3 DNA. The D gene is left open where the match is weak. Size is stated for part of the rows, as once, few or many counts, or as a class when the clone is expanded.

TRBV4-1	TRBJ2-7	.	TRBD1	CASSQGRTGAYEQYF	TGCGCCAGCAGCCAAGGGAGGACAGGAGCCTACGAGCAGTACTTC
TRBV5-4	TRBJ2-7	.	.	CASSISTGYEQYF	TGTGCCAGCAGCATATCGACTGGATACGAGCAGTACTTC
TRBV29-1	TRBJ1-5	.	.	CSVSDTPYSNQPQHF	TGCAGCGTCTCAGATACCCCATATAGCAATCAGCCCCAGCATTTT
TRBV7-2	TRBJ2-5	.	TRBD1	CASSLMGQGRETQYF	TGTGCCAGCAGCTTAATGGGACAGGGGAGGGAGACCCAGTACTTC
TRBV12-3/TRBV12-4	TRBJ2-7	.	TRBD2	CASTFREGEQYF	TGTGCCAGCACCTTCAGGGAGGGCGAGCAGTACTTC
TRBV5-1	TRBJ2-2	.	.	CASSLRAAGELFF	TGCGCCAGCAGCTTGAGGGCAGCCGGGGAGCTGTTTTTT
TRBV15	TRBJ1-3	.	.	CATSPGGDPGNTIYF	TGTGCCACCAGCCCCGGGGGGGATCCTGGAAACACCATATATTTT
TRBV19	TRBJ2-7	.	.	CASSSLQTYEQYF	TGTGCCAGTAGTAGTTTACAGACCTACGAGCAGTACTTC
TRBV7-9	TRBJ2-3	once	.	CASSDLGVSTDTQYF	TGTGCCAGCAGCGACCTCGGGGTTAGCACAGATACGCAGTATTTT
TRBV13	TRBJ1-2	.	.	CASSHRELYGYTF	TGTGCCAGCAGTCACAGGGAACTCTATGGCTACACCTTC
TRBV7-3	TRBJ1-1	few	.	CASSLTGNTEAFF	TGTGCCAGCAGCCTCACCGGGAACACTGAAGCTTTCTTT
TRBV19	TRBJ2-6	.	.	CASKYGASGANVLTF	TGTGCCAGTAAATATGGGGCGTCTGGGGCCAACGTCCTGACTTTC
TRBV5-1	TRBJ2-7	.	TRBD2	CASSPRGTSGRGYEQYF	TGCGCCAGCAGCCCACGCGGGACTAGCGGGAGGGGGTACGAGCAGTACTTC
TRBV11-3	TRBJ1-1	.	TRBD1	CASSRTGGTEAFF	TGTGCCAGCAGCCGGACAGGGGGCACTGAAGCTTTCTTT
TRBV7-3	TRBJ1-2	.	.	CASSLMPGRGYGYTF	TGTGCCAGCAGCTTAATGCCCGGGCGAGGATATGGCTACACCTTC
TRBV5-4	TRBJ2-7	.	TRBD2	CASSPGLAGASPTYEQYF	TGTGCCAGCAGCCCAGGACTAGCGGGAGCCTCTCCTACCTACGAGCAGTACTTC
TRBV11-2	TRBJ1-2	.	.	CASSLVAGGNYGYTF	TGTGCCAGCAGCTTAGTGGCAGGTGGCAACTATGGCTACACCTTC